Shown below are 6 T cell receptor beta chains from a single sample sequenced in a study of blood T cell repertoires in COVID-19. Clones were read by immunoSEQ multiplex PCR, and TCRdb kept only the in-frame ones, dropping some. The sample has around 43,000 clones; 88% are singletons. Sequences were obtained from peripheral blood. All receptors derive from a woman in her sixties or seventies with acute or convalescent COVID-19.

The V gene is TRBV6-7, the J gene TRBJ2-7; 9 nucleotides line up with TRBD2. TRBV6-7 is an ORF, and what it does is uncertain. CDR3 size: 13 residues. J lost 6 bases, V lost 7 bases, and 7 bases had no gene match. The CDR3 reads CASTIAGVGEQYV. In DNA, the CDR3 is TGTGCCAGCACCATAGCGGGAGTGGGCGAGCAGTACGTC.

This clone was found a few times. This rearrangement joins TRBV20-1 to TRBJ2-7; maybe TRBD2 (5 bases). This CDR3 contains 9 residues. Germline loops: CDR1 DFQATT, CDR2 SNEGSKA (reference sequence). Trimming removed 5 bases at V and 11 bases at J, with 10 bases between. DNA of the CDR3: TGCAGTGCTGGGAGTTCGGAGTACGTC. This translates into CSAGSSEYV.

Written as DNA, the CDR3 is TGTGCCACCAGTGATCCCCCCGGGACTACCACAGATACGCAGTATTTT. The encoded protein is CATSDPPGTTTDTQYF. The chain carries TRBV24-1 and TRBJ2-3, with 7 bases fitting TRBD2. V lost 3 bases to trimming and J lost 2 bases; unmatched junction nucleotides: 7. Germline CDR1 KGHDR, CDR2 SFDVKD. CDR3 size: 16 residues.

The chain has TRBV9 and TRBJ2-1; 7 nucleotides match TRBD2. Germline V gives CDR1 SGDLS, CDR2 YYNGEE. The junction had 5 bases not matched to a gene; V was cut back by 3 bases and J by 2 bases. CDR3 length equals 15 residues. The CDR3 loop is CASSADGTTYNEQFF. DNA of the CDR3: TGTGCCAGCAGCGCCGACGGGACTACCTACAATGAGCAGTTCTTC.

V gene TRBV9 combines with J gene TRBJ2-1; the match to TRBD2 covers 9 bases. V trimming: 4 bases; J trimming: 6 bases; junction bases outside the gene matches: 8. Germline V gene data show CDR1 as SGDLS and CDR2 as YYNGEE. The CDR3 runs to 15 residues. In nucleotides, the CDR3 is TGTGCCAGCAGCCCAGCGGGGGGTCTTTCCAATGAGCAGTTCTTC. Translating it yields CASSPAGGLSNEQFF. The full variable domain, with the rest looked up from reference TRBV9 and TRBJ2-1, is DSGVTQTPKHLITATGQRVTLRCSPRSGDLSVYWYQQSLDQGLQFLIQYYNGEERAKGNILERFSAQQFPDLHSELNLSSLELGDSALYFCASSPAGGLSNEQFFGPGTRLTVL.

The rearrangement uses TRBV7-2 and TRBJ1-2; D remains ambiguous. This CDR3 is built from 13 residues. The V gene's germline CDR1 is SGHTA and CDR2 FQGNSA. Deletions cut 2 bases from V and 8 bases from J, with 12 bases between. This CDR3 reads CASSLLTAQGYTF. In DNA form, the CDR3 reads TGTGCCAGCAGCTTATTAACCGCACAGGGCTACACCTTC.